The clone carrying this T cell receptor beta chain was picked up many times. Its antigen is currently unknown. This record comes from a study of T cells in Graves' hyperthyroidism and ophthalmopathy. V was pared by 7 bases and J by 7 bases, with 16 bases between. The CDR3 extends over 14 amino acids. Amplification targeted TCR beta CDR3 regions from RNA transcripts. In the first-round RT-PCR of the TCR CDR3, the HTBI primer set was used. One entry per CDR3 protein results from TCRdb running MiXCR on the multiplex PCR reads. The sample carries a few hundred thousand distinct CDR3 sequences, 20% to 25% recorded once. General study results and limits: A 13 V-J model separated ophthalmopathy from stable hyperthyroidism.

This chain joins TRBV12-3 or TRBV12-4 and TRBJ2-2; the D is unclear. Sequencing input: blood. The origin of this receptor is a man between 18 and 29 years old with Graves' hyperthyroidism. DNA for the CDR3: TGTGCCAGCAAACCAGACCTAGTTCGCGGGGAGCTGTTTTTT. Translation: CASKPDLVRGELFF.